The source of this T cell receptor (beta chain) is a study of OX40 agonist ivuxolimab in advanced cancers. Study background: Mean age approximately 66 years, range about 23 to 80; approximately 80% male.

The study's findings and limits: Determination of antigen specificity was not performed for the expanded peripheral T cells. Average numbers of expanded clones were greater in CD8+ T cells than in CD4+. The CD4+ and CD8+ T cells in the blood had expanded clonally by week 6 at 0.1 to 3.0 mg/kg.

Sequencing used immunoSEQ multiplex PCR; TCRdb keeps in-frame clones, though not all of them. The profile shows 80,000 to 100,000 clones, roughly 92% of them singletons. Points on this clone: The antigen remains undetermined.

The germline gives CDR1 LGHNA, CDR2 YSLEER. The V end was cut by 1 base, the J end by 9 bases, with 6 bases between. The CDR3 extends over 11 amino acids. This chain uses TRBV4-3 with TRBJ1-1; the D is unclear. This TCR was sampled from an adult with an advanced solid tumor such as melanoma, head and neck, liver or kidney cancer. The sample in question was CD4+ or CD8+ T cells sorted from blood, obtained in a trial of the OX40 agonist ivuxolimab. CDR3 protein: CASSQASKAFF. DNA for the CDR3: TGCGCCAGCAGCCAAGCGTCGAAAGCTTTCTTT.